This TCR beta chain stems from a study of blood T cell repertoires in COVID-19. Study as a whole: Some COVID-19 samples were acute and others convalescent; all came from the United States, Italy and Spain.

The authors' processing: By means of reference gene primer amplification, nucleated cell counts were estimated. Sequenced by immunoSEQ multiplex PCR; TCRdb stores in-frame clones only, minus some. The V and J calls and clone size are taken from that table; D and trimming were inferred from the DNA. The sample carries about 210,000 clones, around 86% recorded once. The germline V and J ends were trimmed by 5 bases and 6 bases, with 16 bases remaining between them. Looked up from germline, CDR1 is MNHNS and CDR2 is SASEGT. This CDR3 has 14 residues. Sequencing was done on a sample of PBMCs or T cells enriched from blood (not recorded which). V is TRBV6-1 and J is TRBJ1-1; D remains unclear. The sequence was obtained from a woman in her 50s with acute COVID-19. In nucleotides, the CDR3 is TGTGCCAGCAGTTATCTTCGGGGAACCCCTGAAGCTTTCTTT. Its translation: CASSYLRGTPEAFF.